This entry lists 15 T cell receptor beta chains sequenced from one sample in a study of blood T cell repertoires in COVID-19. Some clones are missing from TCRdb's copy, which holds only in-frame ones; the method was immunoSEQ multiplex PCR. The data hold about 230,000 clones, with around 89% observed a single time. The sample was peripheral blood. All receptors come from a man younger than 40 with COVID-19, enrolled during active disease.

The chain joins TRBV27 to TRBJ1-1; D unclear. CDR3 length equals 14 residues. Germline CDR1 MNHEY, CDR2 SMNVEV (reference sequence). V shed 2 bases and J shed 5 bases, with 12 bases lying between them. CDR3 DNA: TGTGCCAGCAGTTTAGGGTCACGGGGAACTGAAGCTTTCTTT. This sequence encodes CASSLGSRGTEAFF.

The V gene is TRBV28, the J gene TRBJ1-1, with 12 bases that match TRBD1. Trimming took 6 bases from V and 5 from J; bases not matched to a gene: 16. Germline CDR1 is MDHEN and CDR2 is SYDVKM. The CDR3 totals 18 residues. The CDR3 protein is CASSPVGTGGGLRTEAFF. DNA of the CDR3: TGTGCCAGCAGCCCCGTAGGGACAGGGGGCGGATTGAGGACTGAAGCTTTCTTT.

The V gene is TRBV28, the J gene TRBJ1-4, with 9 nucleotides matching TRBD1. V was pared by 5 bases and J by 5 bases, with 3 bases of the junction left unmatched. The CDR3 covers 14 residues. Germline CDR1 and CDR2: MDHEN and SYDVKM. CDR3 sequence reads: CASSPGTGNEKLFF. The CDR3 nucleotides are TGTGCCAGCAGTCCCGGGACAGGGAATGAAAAACTGTTTTTT. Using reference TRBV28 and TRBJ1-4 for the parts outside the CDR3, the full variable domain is DVKVTQSSRYLVKRTGEKVFLECVQDMDHENMFWYRQDPGLGLRLIYFSYDVKMKEKGDIPEGYSVSREKKERFSLILESASTNQTSMYLCASSPGTGNEKLFFGSGTQLSVL.

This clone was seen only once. The CDR3 protein is CASSATGGMNTEAFF. The CDR3, as DNA: TGTGCCAGCAGCGCGACAGGGGGCATGAACACTGAAGCTTTCTTT. The V and J genes are TRBV9 and TRBJ1-1; TRBD1 matches 10 bases. Germline V gene sequence: CDR1 SGDLS, CDR2 YYNGEE. This CDR3 is built from 15 residues. J lost 0 bases, V lost 3 bases, and 2 bases had no gene match.

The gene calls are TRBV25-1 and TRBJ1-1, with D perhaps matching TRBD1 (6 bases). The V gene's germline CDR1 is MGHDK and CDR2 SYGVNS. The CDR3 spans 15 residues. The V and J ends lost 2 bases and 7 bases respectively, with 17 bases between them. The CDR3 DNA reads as TGTGCCAGCAGTGAAGCCAGGGGCAACACTCGTGAAGCTTTCTTT. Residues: CASSEARGNTREAFF. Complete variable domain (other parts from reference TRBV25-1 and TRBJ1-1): EADIYQTPRYLVIGTGKKITLECSQTMGHDKMYWYQQDPGMELHLIHYSYGVNSTEKGDLSSESTVSRIRTEHFPLTLESARPSHTSQYLCASSEARGNTREAFFGQGTRLTVV.

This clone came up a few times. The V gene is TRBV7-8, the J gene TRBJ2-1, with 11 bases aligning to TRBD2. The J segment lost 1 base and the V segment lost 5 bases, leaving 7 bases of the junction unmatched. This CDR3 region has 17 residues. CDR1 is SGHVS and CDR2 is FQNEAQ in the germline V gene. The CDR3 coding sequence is TGTGCCAGCAGCCCACATCTAGCGGGGGGATCCTACAATGAGCAGTTCTTC. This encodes CASSPHLAGGSYNEQFF. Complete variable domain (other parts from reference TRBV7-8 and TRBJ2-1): GAGVSQSPRYKVAKRGQDVALRCDPISGHVSLFWYQQALGQGPEFLTYFQNEAQLDKSGLPSDRFFAERPEGSVSTLKIQRTQQEDSAVYLCASSPHLAGGSYNEQFFGPGTRLTVL.

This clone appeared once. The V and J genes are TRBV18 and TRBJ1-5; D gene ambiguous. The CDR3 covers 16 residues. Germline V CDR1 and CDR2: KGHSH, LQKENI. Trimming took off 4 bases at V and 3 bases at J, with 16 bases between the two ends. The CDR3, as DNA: TGTGCCAGCTCACTCAATGATGCGGGTACCAATCAGCCCCAGCATTTT. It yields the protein CASSLNDAGTNQPQHF.

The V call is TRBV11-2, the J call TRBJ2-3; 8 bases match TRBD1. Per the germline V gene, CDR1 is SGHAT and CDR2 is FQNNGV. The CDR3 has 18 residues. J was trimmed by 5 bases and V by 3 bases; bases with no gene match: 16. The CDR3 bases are TGTGCCAGCAGCTTGAAGGGGCCCCAGGGGGCGCGTTTAGATACGCAGTATTTT. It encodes CASSLKGPQGARLDTQYF. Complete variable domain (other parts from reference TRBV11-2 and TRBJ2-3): EAGVAQSPRYKIIEKRQSVAFWCNPISGHATLYWYQQILGQGPKLLIQFQNNGVVDDSQLPKDRFSAERLKGVDSTLKIQPAKLEDSAVYLCASSLKGPQGARLDTQYFGPGTRLTVL.

The chain's CDR3 is CASSQDSLGQRNYGYTF. CDR3 nucleotides: TGTGCCAGCAGCCAAGATAGTTTGGGACAGAGGAACTATGGCTACACCTTC. The chain joins TRBV3-1 (or the pseudogene TRBV3-2) to TRBJ1-2; TRBD1 matches 7 bases. The germline CDR1 and CDR2 sequences are LGHDT and YNNKEL (reference sequence). This CDR3 comprises 17 residues. V shed 0 bases, J shed 2 bases, and the junction held 9 bases outside the gene matches.

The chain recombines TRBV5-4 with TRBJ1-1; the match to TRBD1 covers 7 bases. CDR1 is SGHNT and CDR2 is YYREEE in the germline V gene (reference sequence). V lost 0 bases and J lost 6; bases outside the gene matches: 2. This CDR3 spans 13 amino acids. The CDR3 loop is CASSLERGPEAFF. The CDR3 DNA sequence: TGTGCCAGCAGCTTGGAGAGGGGGCCTGAAGCTTTCTTT.

In DNA, the CDR3 is TGTGCCAGCACCCAGGTGGGGGGTTCTGAAGCTTTCTTT. Amino acids: CASTQVGGSEAFF. The chain links TRBV6-6 to TRBJ1-1; D is perhaps TRBD1 (5 bases). The CDR3 runs 13 residues. Germline CDR1 MNHNY, CDR2 SVGAGI (reference sequence). V was pared by 7 bases and J by 6 bases, with 15 bases between.

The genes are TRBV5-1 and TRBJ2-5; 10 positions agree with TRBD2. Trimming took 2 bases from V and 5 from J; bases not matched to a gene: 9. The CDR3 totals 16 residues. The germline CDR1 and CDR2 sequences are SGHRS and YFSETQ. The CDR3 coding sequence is TGCGCCAGCAGCTTTAGCGGGGGGACCACTTCGGAGACCCAGTACTTC. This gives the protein CASSFSGGTTSETQYF.

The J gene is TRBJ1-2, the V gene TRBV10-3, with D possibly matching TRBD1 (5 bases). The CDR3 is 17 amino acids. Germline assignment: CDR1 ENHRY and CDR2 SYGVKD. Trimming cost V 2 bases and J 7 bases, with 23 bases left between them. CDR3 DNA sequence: TGTGCCATCAGTGAGGCTGGGACCTCCCGGGAGGGTTTTGGCTACACCTTC. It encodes CAISEAGTSREGFGYTF.

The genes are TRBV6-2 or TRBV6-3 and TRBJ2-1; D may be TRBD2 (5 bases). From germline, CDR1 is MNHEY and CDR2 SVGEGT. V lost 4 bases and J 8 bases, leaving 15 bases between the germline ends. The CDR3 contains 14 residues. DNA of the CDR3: TGTGCCAGCAGTTTCGGATCCTTGGGAGATGAGCAGTTCTTC. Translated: CASSFGSLGDEQFF.

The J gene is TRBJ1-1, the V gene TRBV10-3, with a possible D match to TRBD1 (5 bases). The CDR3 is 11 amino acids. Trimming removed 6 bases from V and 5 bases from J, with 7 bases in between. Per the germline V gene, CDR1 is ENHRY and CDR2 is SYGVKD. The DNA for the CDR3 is TGTGCCATCAGCGGGGGGACTGAAGCTTTCTTT. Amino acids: CAISGGTEAFF.